Below are 20 T cell receptor beta chains sequenced from a single sample in a study of tumor-infiltrating lymphocytes in oesophageal squamous cell carcinoma. MiXCR, applied by TCRdb to the reads, yields one record per CDR3 protein. The sample shows 12,000 or so distinct CDR3 sequences, roughly 60% of them seen only once. The sequencing input was blood. These receptors all come from a female donor with esophageal squamous cell carcinoma.

The J gene is TRBJ1-1, the V gene TRBV7-3, with unresolved D. Per germline, CDR1 SGHTA and CDR2 FQGTGA. Trimming took off 1 base at V and 4 bases at J, with 7 bases between the two ends. This CDR3 comprises 13 residues. The CDR3 coding sequence is TGTGCCAGCAGCTTAATAGGGCTCACTGAAGCTTTCTTT. It translates to CASSLIGLTEAFF.

The V call is TRBV7-2, the J call TRBJ2-1; a possible D gene is TRBD1 (5 bases). The germline CDR1 and CDR2 sequences are SGHTA and FQGNSA. V lost 5 bases and J lost 3, with 8 bases in between. The CDR3 length is 13 residues. CDR3 coding DNA: TGTGCCAGCAGCATAGGACACTACAATGAGCAGTTCTTC. It is translated as CASSIGHYNEQFF.

The chain combines TRBV10-3 with TRBJ2-3, with 7 positions matching TRBD2. From germline, CDR1 is ENHRY and CDR2 SYGVKD. CDR3 size: 13 residues. Trimming at V came to 6 bases and at J to 6 bases, leaving 6 bases not matched to a gene. In DNA form, the CDR3 reads TGTGCCATCAGCACTAGCGTTTTGGATACGCAGTATTTT. Translation gives CAISTSVLDTQYF.

The V and J genes are TRBV11-3 and TRBJ2-6; D tentatively reads TRBD1 or TRBD2 (5 bases each). The better agreement between TRBJ2-7 and the DNA end casts doubt on the J call. There are 16 residues in the CDR3. CDR1 and CDR2 (germline): SGHNT, YENEEA. The DNA of the CDR3 is TGTGCCAGCAGCCCCCGTGTGGGGACCGCTTACAATGAGCAGTACTTC. It translates to CASSPRVGTAYNEQYF.

A note on this clonotype: This sequence may be a read error, since a much larger clone differs from it by one base. The chain uses TRBV7-2 and TRBJ2-3; D may be TRBD1 or TRBD2 (5 bases each). CDR1 SGHTA and CDR2 FQGNSA come from the germline V gene. The CDR3 is made up of 14 amino acids. Here the CDR3 DNA reads TGTGCCAACAGCCCCTTGGGACGCACAGATACGCAGTATTTT. This encodes CANSPLGRTDTQYF.

The chain joins TRBV5-1 to TRBJ2-1; 9 bases are a match to TRBD2. The DNA end favors TRBJ2-5, so the J call may be wrong. CDR3 size: 14 residues. Germline V gene sequence: CDR1 SGHRS, CDR2 YFSETQ. The CDR3 sequence: CASSAGTSHPTQYF. As DNA, the CDR3 is TGCGCCAGCAGCGCCGGGACTAGCCACCCGACCCAGTACTTC.

This clonotype was seen more than once but under ten times. V usage is TRBV12-3 or TRBV12-4 and J usage is TRBJ1-5; a weak D match, TRBD1 (5 bases). Trimming stripped 0 bases from V and 7 bases from J, with 10 bases between. CDR3 length equals 14 residues. Here the CDR3 reads CASSLAGADQPQHF. DNA for the CDR3: TGTGCCAGCAGTTTAGCCGGGGCGGACCAGCCCCAGCATTTT.

This clonotype was seen a few times. The CDR3 coding sequence is TGTGCCAGCAGCCAAGGACAGGCAATTAATGAAAAACTGTTTTTT. Residues: CASSQGQAINEKLFF. The chain carries TRBV3-1 and TRBJ1-4; D is possibly TRBD1 (6 bases). The CDR3 is 15 amino acids. V lost 1 base and J lost 4, with 10 bases in between. CDR1 LGHDT and CDR2 YNNKEL come from the germline V gene (reference sequence).

This clonotype was counted once. The CDR3 here is CASSRWAGEGNEQFF. CDR3 in DNA: TGTGCCAGCAGCCGGTGGGCGGGAGAGGGAAATGAGCAGTTCTTC. V usage is TRBV7-3 and J usage is TRBJ2-1; 7 bases match TRBD2. Germline values: CDR1 SGHTA, CDR2 FQGTGA. CDR3 length: 15 amino acids. With 5 bases clipped from V and 7 bases from J, the junction kept 11 bases outside the gene matches.

A remark on this clonotype: The conserved closing phenylalanine or tryptophan is absent in this CDR3, likely reflecting a read error. The DNA is omitted, as the CDR3 cannot be located on it reliably, and the CDR3 follows TCRdb's listing. The chain is built from TRBV6-1 and TRBJ2-7; the DNA was not compared with TRBD2, the D call given in the table. The CDR3 is 14 amino acids in total, end residues counted. Germline loops: CDR1 MNHNS, CDR2 SASEGT. CDR3 amino acids: CASSEVRDGYTFGS.

This clonotype is medium-sized within its sample. At one end the junction does not follow the germline gene, possibly because of a read error. The chain has TRBV6-6 and TRBJ2-7; possible D gene TRBD1, 6 bases. The CDR3 has 14 residues. The germline CDR1 and CDR2 sequences are MNHNY and SVGAGI (reference sequence). This chain's CDR3 is CASSYRQGQSPLHF. The CDR3, as DNA: TGTGCCAGCAGTTACCGTCAGGGACAATCACCCCTCCACTTC.

The chain employs TRBV7-3 and TRBJ2-7, with unresolved D. The assigned J gene may be wrong: the sequence end matches TRBJ2-5 better. The CDR3 sequence is 13 residues long. Looked up from germline, CDR1 is SGHTA and CDR2 is FQGTGA. The CDR3 loop is CASSSGRGETQYF. The DNA for the CDR3 is TGTGCCAGCTCGTCGGGCAGAGGAGAGACCCAGTACTTC.

This clonotype counts as medium-sized. The chain joins TRBV7-3 to TRBJ2-7, with 9 nucleotides matching TRBD2. The junction had 2 bases not matched to a gene; V was cut back by 2 bases and J by 0 bases. Germline CDR1 SGHTA, CDR2 FQGTGA. This CDR3 spans 15 amino acids. The CDR3 coding sequence is TGTGCCAGCAGCTTAGCTAGCGGGGCCTCCTACGAGCAGTACTTC. It yields the protein CASSLASGASYEQYF.

This clonotype was counted once. This CDR3 reads CASSVIADNTGELFF. The CDR3 nucleotides are TGTGCCAGCAGCGTAATAGCGGACAACACCGGGGAGCTGTTTTTT. This chain joins TRBV9 and TRBJ2-2; D might be TRBD2 (6 bases). In germline, CDR1 is SGDLS, CDR2 YYNGEE. This CDR3 comprises 15 residues. V lost 1 base to trimming and J lost 2 bases, with 9 bases between them.

This clonotype qualifies as medium-sized. The chain couples TRBV6-1 to TRBJ2-7, with unresolved D. CDR1 MNHNS and CDR2 SASEGT come from the germline V gene. The CDR3 extends over 13 amino acids. Trimming shortened V by 10 bases and J by 7 bases, and 20 bases separated the two germline ends. The CDR3 loop reads CATTADSLGEQYF. In DNA form, the CDR3 reads TGTGCCACCACGGCTGATTCCCTTGGGGAGCAGTACTTC.

This chain joins TRBV6-9 and TRBJ2-4; no firm D call. Judging by the DNA end, TRBJ2-7 fits better; the J call may be wrong. CDR1 and CDR2 (germline): MNHGY, SVAAGI. The CDR3 is made up of 11 amino acids. CDR3: CASSYVIEQYF. In nucleotides, the CDR3 is TGTGCCAGCAGTTACGTCATCGAGCAGTACTTC.

The gene calls are TRBV6-2 or TRBV6-3 and TRBJ2-1; 15 bases are a match to TRBD2. Judging by the DNA end, TRBJ2-3 fits better; the J call may be wrong. Germline V gene data show CDR1 as MNHEY and CDR2 as SVGEGT. The CDR3 sequence is 18 residues long. CDR3 nucleotides: TGTGCCAGCAGTTACTCCATACCGGGACTAGCGGGAGGTGATACGCAGTATTTT. Its protein product is CASSYSIPGLAGGDTQYF.

V and J are TRBV2 and TRBJ2-5; the D gene is possibly TRBD2 (7 bases). The end of the DNA aligns better with TRBJ2-1, so the J call may be wrong. CDR1 is SNHLY, CDR2 FYNNEI, per germline. The CDR3 sequence is 17 residues long. CDR3 protein: CASSEGGGRELSNEQFF. The CDR3 DNA reads as TGTGCCAGCAGTGAAGGGGGGGGGCGGGAGTTAAGCAATGAGCAGTTCTTC.

This CDR3 is CASSYRGRGAHEQYF. The DNA of the CDR3 is TGTGCCAGCAGCTATCGGGGCAGAGGGGCACATGAGCAGTACTTC. The V gene is TRBV7-8, the J gene TRBJ2-7; the D gene could be TRBD1 or TRBD2 (5 bases each). The CDR3 has 15 amino acids. Germline CDR1 and CDR2: SGHVS and FQNEAQ. Trimming stripped 4 bases from V and 7 bases from J, with 20 bases between.

The chain carries TRBV7-9 and TRBJ2-1; TRBD1 matches 8 bases. V trimming: 1 base; J trimming: 3 bases; junction bases outside the gene matches: 2. CDR1 is SEHNR, CDR2 FQNEAQ, per germline (reference sequence). The length of the CDR3 is 15 residues. The CDR3 DNA follows: TGTGCCAGCAGCTTAGGGACAGGGATCTACAATGAGCAGTTCTTC. Its protein product is CASSLGTGIYNEQFF.